These 7 T cell receptor beta chains were all obtained from the same sample, sequenced in a study of cytomegalovirus exposure and HLA in healthy donors (dated 2017 in TCRdb). Libraries were prepared through the immunoSEQ multiplex PCR assay. For the multiplex PCR, a mixture combining 60 forward primers for TCR Vbeta segments and 13 reverse primers for TCR Jbeta segments was used. The immuneACCESS repertoire file appears here via TCRdb, limited to in-frame rearrangements. These files lack a portion of the clones; in checked studies, under half of the deficit traces to unresolved V genes, and the cause of the others is not known. This sample gives about 130,000 clones in total; around 74% of them show up just once. Together, the top ten hold around 4.2% of the sample. Material: PBMCs. The receptors stem from a woman between 50 and 59 years old in good health and CMV-seropositive.

This clone has only a few counts. The V call is TRBV5-1, the J call TRBJ2-3; D possibly corresponds to TRBD1 (6 bases). The germline V and J ends were trimmed by 0 bases and 4 bases, with 6 bases remaining between them. Germline loops: CDR1 SGHRS, CDR2 YFSETQ. The CDR3 totals 13 residues. The CDR3 loop is CASSLGGPDTQYF. CDR3 sequence (DNA): TGCGCCAGCAGCTTGGGGGGGCCAGATACGCAGTATTTT.

This clone showed up just a few times. The chain has TRBV6-5 and TRBJ1-5; possible D gene TRBD1, 6 bases. V was clipped by 2 bases and J by 7 bases, with 15 bases between them. CDR3 length: 15 amino acids. The germline V gene has CDR1 MNHEY and CDR2 SVGAGI. CDR3 sequence: CASSYPPGQGQPQHF. The CDR3 bases are TGTGCCAGCAGTTACCCGCCGGGTCAGGGGCAGCCCCAGCATTTT.

The chain couples TRBV28 to TRBJ1-2; D ambiguous. Germline assignment: CDR1 MDHEN and CDR2 SYDVKM. There are 13 residues in the CDR3. Deletions cut 6 bases from V and 1 base from J, with 9 bases between. The CDR3 protein is CASSREVNYGYTF. DNA for the CDR3: TGTGCCAGCAGCCGGGAGGTTAACTATGGCTACACCTTC.

The V and J genes are TRBV27 and TRBJ2-4; 13 bases are shared with TRBD2. The germline V gene encodes CDR1 MNHEY and CDR2 SMNVEV (reference sequence). The CDR3 has 13 residues. The ends lost 8 bases at V and 8 bases at J; junction bases unmatched: 3. This chain's CDR3 is CASRLAGGDIQYF. The CDR3 region has the DNA TGTGCCAGCCGACTAGCGGGGGGAGACATTCAGTACTTC.

The V and J genes are TRBV2 and TRBJ2-5; 7 bases agree with TRBD2. The CDR3 runs to 14 residues. Trimming at V came to 0 bases and at J to 4 bases, leaving 2 bases not matched to a gene. The germline gives CDR1 SNHLY, CDR2 FYNNEI. CDR3 in amino acids: CASSEATGGETQYF. CDR3 bases: TGTGCCAGCAGTGAAGCGACGGGAGGAGAGACCCAGTACTTC. The full variable domain, with the rest looked up from reference TRBV2 and TRBJ2-5, is EPEVTQTPSHQVTQMGQEVILRCVPISNHLYFYWYRQILGQKVEFLVSFYNNEISEKSEIFDDQFSVERPDGSNFTLKIRSTKLEDSAMYFCASSEATGGETQYFGPGTRLLVL.

The chain employs TRBV5-8 and TRBJ1-6; 7 bases match TRBD1. V gave up 0 bases and J gave up 8 bases; unmatched junction bases: 5. The CDR3 runs to 15 residues. Germline loops: CDR1 SGHTS, CDR2 YDEGEE. The CDR3 DNA is TGTGCCAGCAGCTTGGACAGGGGCTGGGATTCACCCCTCCACTTT. This encodes CASSLDRGWDSPLHF.

CDR3 loop: CTSSQDKREWQPQHF. Here the CDR3 DNA reads TGCACCAGCAGCCAAGATAAGAGGGAATGGCAGCCCCAGCATTTT. The J gene is TRBJ1-5, the V gene TRBV1. TRBV1 is a listed pseudogene. This CDR3 spans 15 amino acids.